This is a list of T cell receptor beta chains from one sample in a study of PD-1 blockade in classical Hodgkin lymphoma. Sequencing used immunoSEQ multiplex PCR; TCRdb keeps in-frame clones, though not all of them. Here the sample spans tens of thousands of clones, approximately 88% being singletons. Sequenced here: peripheral blood mononuclear cells (PBMCs), sampled at baseline. The receptors stem from a human donor with classical Hodgkin lymphoma. Both conserved end residues are part of each CDR3. D genes are given only for firm matches. Size values are once, few and many counts, or a class for expanded clones, and some rows have none.

v_call	j_call	d_call	clone_size	cdr3_nt	cdr3_aa
TRBV10-3	TRBJ2-1	TRBD2	NA	TGTGCCATCAGTGAGAGTCTAGCGGGCAACAATGAGCAGTTCTTC	CAISESLAGNNEQFF
TRBV11-2	TRBJ2-5	TRBD2	NA	TGTGCCAGCAGCTTAGACTTGGGACTAGCGGGAGGGCCCCTCCAAGAGACCCAGTACTTC	CASSLDLGLAGGPLQETQYF
TRBV2	TRBJ1-2	NA	NA	TGTGCCAGCAGTGATTACGACCCCGGAGGGGCACGTGGCTACACCTTC	CASSDYDPGGARGYTF
TRBV19	TRBJ2-7	TRBD1	NA	TGTGCCAGTAGTATAGCGGGACAGGGTGCCTACGAGCAGTACTTC	CASSIAGQGAYEQYF
TRBV7-9	TRBJ2-7	NA	NA	TGTGCCAGCAGCTTAAGAGGGAATCCCTACGAGCAGTACTTC	CASSLRGNPYEQYF
TRBV6-4	TRBJ2-1	TRBD2	NA	TGTGCCAGCAGTGTATCGGGGGAGGGGTCAAGTGAGCAGTTCTTC	CASSVSGEGSSEQFF
TRBV7-2	TRBJ1-4	NA	NA	TGTGCCAGCAGCTCAGGCCGATCTGCTAATGAAAAACTGTTTTTT	CASSSGRSANEKLFF
TRBV25-1	TRBJ1-1	NA	NA	TGTGCCAGCAGAGACTGGGGGCACACTGAAGCTTTCTTT	CASRDWGHTEAFF
TRBV29-1	TRBJ2-4	NA	NA	TGCAGCGTCTACTATCCAGCAATAGCCAAAAACATTCAGTACTTC	CSVYYPAIAKNIQYF
TRBV6-5	TRBJ2-7	TRBD2	NA	TGTGCCAGCAGCTCTGGGACTAGCTACGAGCAGTACTTC	CASSSGTSYEQYF
TRBV10-3	TRBJ1-1	NA	NA	TGTGCCATTGGACGGTCGAACACTGAAGCTTTCTTT	CAIGRSNTEAFF
TRBV5-6	TRBJ2-7	NA	NA	TGTGCCAGCAGCTCCGGACGGTACGAGCAGTACTTC	CASSSGRYEQYF
TRBV5-4	TRBJ1-1	NA	NA	TGTGCCAGCAGCTTGGGCGAAACCCACACTGAAGCTTTCTTT	CASSLGETHTEAFF
TRBV11-2	TRBJ2-3	NA	NA	TGTGCCAGCAGGGCCCGGGACACCCACACAGATACGCAGTATTTT	CASRARDTHTDTQYF
TRBV27	TRBJ2-5	TRBD1	NA	TGTGCCAGCAGTCCAACTAACAGGGGAGCGGAGACCCAGTACTTC	CASSPTNRGAETQYF
TRBV2	TRBJ2-7	TRBD1	NA	TGTGCCAGCAGGCCTAGGGACAGGGGCGCTAGCGGAGGCCGGCACTTC	CASRPRDRGASGGRHF
TRBV28	TRBJ2-1	NA	NA	TGTGCCAGCAGCCCCCCCGGGGGAGGTTACAATGAGCAGTTCTTC	CASSPPGGGYNEQFF
TRBV10-3	TRBJ2-1	NA	NA	TGTGCCATCTCCCCGACCATCCCTTCACGCCCTCTCGGCTCCTACAATGAGCAGTTCTTC	CAISPTIPSRPLGSYNEQFF
TRBV7-2	TRBJ1-2	NA	NA	TGTGCCAGCAGCCCAGGAGGTACTTTAGGTGGCTACACCTTC	CASSPGGTLGGYTF
TRBV2	TRBJ2-1	NA	NA	TGTGCCAGCAGTGATTATTCGGGCAAGGGCTACAATGAGCAGTTCTTC	CASSDYSGKGYNEQFF
TRBV27	TRBJ1-1	NA	NA	TGTGCCAGCAGTTATGGGGCGAACACTGAAGCTTTCTTT	CASSYGANTEAFF
TRBV4-1	TRBJ1-1	TRBD1	NA	TGCGCCAGCAGCCCCCCGACAGGGACGAACACTGAAGCTTTCTTT	CASSPPTGTNTEAFF
TRBV5-6	TRBJ1-5	NA	NA	TGTGCCAGCAGCCGACCTGGGAGCAATCAGCCCCAGCATTTT	CASSRPGSNQPQHF
TRBV5-1	TRBJ2-5	TRBD2	NA	TGCGCCAGCAGCTTTTGGGGCGGGAGAGGGCCAGAGACCCAGTACTTC	CASSFWGGRGPETQYF
TRBV10-3	TRBJ1-2	TRBD1	NA	TGTGCCATCAGTGAACGGACAGGGGCGGGTGACGGCTACACCTTC	CAISERTGAGDGYTF
TRBV10-2	TRBJ1-2	NA	NA	TGCGCCAGCAGTGAGGACCTTTCTAACTATGGCTACACCTTC	CASSEDLSNYGYTF
TRBV11-2	TRBJ2-3	TRBD2	NA	TGTGCCAGCAGCGAAATTTCGGGACTAGGGCTTGATACGCAGTATTTT	CASSEISGLGLDTQYF
TRBV7-2	TRBJ2-2	NA	NA	TGTGCCAGCAGCGGCGCCGGGACCGGGGAGCTGTTTTTT	CASSGAGTGELFF
TRBV6-8	TRBJ2-4	NA	NA	TGTGCCAGCAGTCCCTCGGGAGTAGCCAAAAACATTCAGTACTTC	CASSPSGVAKNIQYF
TRBV7-6	TRBJ1-5	TRBD1	NA	TGTGCCAGCAGCGTTACCTACGGGACAGGGGATGGTCAGCCCCAGCATTTT	CASSVTYGTGDGQPQHF
TRBV5-6	TRBJ1-4	TRBD1	once	TGTGCCAGCAGCAGAAGGACCTTTAGGGACAGGGGCTATGAAAAACTGTTTTTT	CASSRRTFRDRGYEKLFF
TRBV23-1	TRBJ2-7	NA	NA	TGCGCCAGCAGTCAATCGATTCAGAGCTACGAGCAGTACTTC	CASSQSIQSYEQYF
TRBV2	TRBJ2-3	TRBD1	NA	TGTGCCAGCAGCCCCGGGACAGCTAGCACAGATACGCAGTATTTT	CASSPGTASTDTQYF
TRBV7-9	TRBJ1-3	NA	NA	TGTGCCAGCAGTCCGGTGGCGGGTGGAAACACCATATATTTT	CASSPVAGGNTIYF
TRBV2	TRBJ2-4	NA	NA	TGTGCCAGCAACCCGGGCCAAATTCAGTACTTC	CASNPGQIQYF
TRBV11-1	TRBJ2-1	TRBD2	NA	TGTGCCAGCAGCCCGAGGACTAGCGGGATTTCCAGTGAGCAGTTCTTC	CASSPRTSGISSEQFF
TRBV28	TRBJ1-5	NA	once	TGTGCCAGCAGTTTTTCGTCCCTACGACGAGGAAGGGTTGGATATCAGCCCCAGCATTTT	CASSFSSLRRGRVGYQPQHF
TRBV28	TRBJ2-3	TRBD2	NA	TGTGCCAGCAGCGCCGTTTGGTCCGATATAGTAGCGGGGCGCACAGATACGCAGTATTTT	CASSAVWSDIVAGRTDTQYF
TRBV9	TRBJ1-1	NA	NA	TGTGCCAGCAGCCTATTGGGGCCGGGACCTGAAGCTTTCTTT	CASSLLGPGPEAFF
TRBV7-2	TRBJ2-1	NA	NA	TGTGCCAGCAGCTTAGCGGCGGCAGAGCAGTTCTTC	CASSLAAAEQFF
TRBV28	TRBJ2-7	NA	NA	TGTGCCAGCAGTTTACTCCTTACCCAGGGGAAGGAGCAGTACTTC	CASSLLLTQGKEQYF
TRBV18	TRBJ2-7	TRBD1	NA	TGTGCCAGCTCCCCTCCGACAGGGCCGCCCTACGAGCAGTACTTC	CASSPPTGPPYEQYF
TRBV19	TRBJ1-2	NA	NA	TGTGCCAGTAGTGTCGCCCTCCTGGGGAATTATGGCTACACCTTC	CASSVALLGNYGYTF
TRBV6-1	TRBJ1-5	TRBD1	few	TGTGCCAGCGGCAGGACAGGTAATAGCAATCAGCCCCAGCATTTT	CASGRTGNSNQPQHF
TRBV7-2	TRBJ2-3	NA	NA	TGTGCCAGCAGCTTAGCTAGCGGAGGCACAGATACGCAGTATTTT	CASSLASGGTDTQYF
TRBV4-2	TRBJ2-2	TRBD1	NA	TGTGCCAGCAGCCAACGACAGGGGGCGCGCACCGGGGAGCTGTTTTTT	CASSQRQGARTGELFF
TRBV7-7	TRBJ2-7	TRBD2	NA	TGTGCTAGCAGCTCCGGGACTAGCGGCTCCTACGAGCAGTACTTC	CASSSGTSGSYEQYF
TRBV19	TRBJ2-1	NA	NA	TGTGCCAGTAGTATTTCAGCGGGCCTTCCCTACAATGAGCAGTTCTTC	CASSISAGLPYNEQFF
TRBV7-9	TRBJ1-4	NA	NA	TGTGCCAGCAAGAGGGCCGTTAATGAAAAACTGTTTTTT	CASKRAVNEKLFF
TRBV6-1	TRBJ1-1	NA	NA	TGTGCCAGCAGTGAAGCGCTTCGGGGGACTGAAGCTTTCTTT	CASSEALRGTEAFF
TRBV5-6	TRBJ1-1	NA	NA	TGTGCCAGCAGACCCATCTCTGGCAGGGCGAACACTGAAGCTTTCTTT	CASRPISGRANTEAFF
TRBV15	TRBJ2-1	NA	NA	TGTGCCACCAGCAGAGCGGCCAGCTCCGGGTACAATGAGCAGTTCTTC	CATSRAASSGYNEQFF
TRBV28	TRBJ2-7	TRBD1	NA	TGTGCCAGCAGCCCAGGGGGCGCCTATTACGAGCAGTACTTC	CASSPGGAYYEQYF
TRBV5-4	TRBJ1-1	NA	NA	TGTGCCAGCGGCCCTTCCGGGAGGACTGAAGCTTTCTTT	CASGPSGRTEAFF
TRBV25-1	TRBJ1-1	NA	NA	TGTGCCAGCAGTGAACGAACGGTCAGTGAAGCTTTCTTT	CASSERTVSEAFF
TRBV7-2	TRBJ2-1	TRBD2	NA	TGTGCCAGCAGCTTAGTAGCCGGGAGGGCGGGTGGTGAGCAGTTCTTC	CASSLVAGRAGGEQFF
TRBV5-1	TRBJ1-1	TRBD1	NA	TGCGCCAGCAGGAACTCCGGGACAGGACCCGAAGCTTTCTTT	CASRNSGTGPEAFF
TRBV7-2	TRBJ2-7	NA	NA	TGTGCCAGCAAACGAGACTACGAGCAGTACTTC	CASKRDYEQYF
TRBV7-2	TRBJ2-7	TRBD2	NA	TGTGCCAGCAGCCCCCGTGGGGGTAGCGGGGGCTACGAGCAGTACTTC	CASSPRGGSGGYEQYF
TRBV6-1	TRBJ2-7	NA	NA	TGTGCCAGCAAAGGGACATCAAACTACGAGCAGTACTTC	CASKGTSNYEQYF